This T cell receptor (beta chain) was identified during a study of monozygotic twins with cystic fibrosis. Study-level information: Libraries were built from three micrograms of fragmented DNA using about 16 PCR cycles.

The table lists this clone with a count of one. Antigen specificity is unknown. This table comes from immunoSEQ multiplex PCR, and its TCRdb copy is limited to in-frame clones, with some not included. The table records 9,000 or so clones, 98% of them present only once. Germline values: CDR1 SGHNT, CDR2 YYREEE (reference sequence). The CDR3 has 11 residues. V was trimmed by 4 bases and J by 8 bases, leaving 6 bases between them. Notes on the study in general: V usage most resembled the co-twin in 13 of 16 pairs. Monozygotic CF twins shared more identical nucleotide clonotypes than unrelated patients.

V and J are TRBV5-4 and TRBJ1-4; D call uncertain. The TCR sequence derives from a girl aged 2-15 years with cystic fibrosis. Source material: blood. This CDR3 reads CASSQGEKLFF. CDR3 in DNA: TGTGCCAGCAGCCAAGGAGAAAAACTGTTTTTT.